This T cell receptor (beta chain) was obtained from a study of regulatory T cells in long-lasting Graves disease. Notes on the study in general: Among the persistent patients, 2,741 public clonotypes were shared, more than the 966 shared among new patients. Segments TRBV28, TRBJ1-2 and TRBJ2-5 showed preferential usage in persistent disease.

This clonotype was seen many times. Its antigen is not known. CDR3-region Arm-PCR and iRepertoire HTBI primers produced the TCR beta libraries. TCRdb passed the multiplex PCR reads through MiXCR, listing each CDR3 protein once. The sample has a few hundred thousand distinct CDR3 sequences, 15% to 20% seen once. Time point denoted: newly diagnosed GD, antithyroid drugs for less than 3 months. After RNA was extracted from PBMCs, the TCR library was made from it. Trimming removed 8 bases from V and 4 bases from J, with 16 bases in between. CDR1 is DFQATT, CDR2 SNEGSKA, per germline (reference sequence). The CDR3 consists of 13 residues. The data were also submitted as part of a second study, on T cells in Graves' hyperthyroidism and ophthalmopathy. That study adds: The study used the HTBI primer set for a first-round RT-PCR of the TCR CDR3.

V usage is TRBV20-1 and J usage is TRBJ2-3, with D possibly matching TRBD2 (5 bases). This receptor was taken from a woman in her twenties or thirties with Graves disease. Sequencing was performed on peripheral blood mononuclear cells (PBMCs), taken at new diagnosis, from a patient treated with antithyroid drugs. The CDR3 coding sequence is TGCAGTACGCAGGACTTCCAATCAGATACGCAGTATTTT. This translates into CSTQDFQSDTQYF.